Included here is one T cell receptor beta chain sequence, with context. This CDR3 spans 14 amino acids. V was shortened by 0 bases and J by 7 bases, with 11 bases between the two germline ends. The germline V gene has CDR1 SGHTS and CDR2 YDEGEE. The sample comes from a study of sequential checkpoint blockade in melanoma. Background on the study: After both sequences, patients received maintenance nivolumab.

Treatment of the sample: randomized to nivolumab then ipilimumab (arm A) or the reverse (arm B). None of the patients previously received DNA-damaging chemotherapy. Sorted cells were live CD3+CD8+, lacking CD19 and CD56, from PBMCs. The repertoire was sequenced with immunoSEQ multiplex PCR; TCRdb's copy has only in-frame clones and lacks some. The sample yields some 32,000 clones, approximately 77% seen once. This specimen consisted of CD8+ T cells sorted from blood (inferred from file names), obtained from a patient given nivolumab and ipilimumab in sequence. The clonotype was recovered from a human donor with melanoma. The J gene is TRBJ1-5, the V gene TRBV5-8; D unresolved. DNA for the CDR3: TGTGCCAGCAGCTTGGGGGGAGACGGGCAGCCCCAGCATTTT. This sequence encodes CASSLGGDGQPQHF.